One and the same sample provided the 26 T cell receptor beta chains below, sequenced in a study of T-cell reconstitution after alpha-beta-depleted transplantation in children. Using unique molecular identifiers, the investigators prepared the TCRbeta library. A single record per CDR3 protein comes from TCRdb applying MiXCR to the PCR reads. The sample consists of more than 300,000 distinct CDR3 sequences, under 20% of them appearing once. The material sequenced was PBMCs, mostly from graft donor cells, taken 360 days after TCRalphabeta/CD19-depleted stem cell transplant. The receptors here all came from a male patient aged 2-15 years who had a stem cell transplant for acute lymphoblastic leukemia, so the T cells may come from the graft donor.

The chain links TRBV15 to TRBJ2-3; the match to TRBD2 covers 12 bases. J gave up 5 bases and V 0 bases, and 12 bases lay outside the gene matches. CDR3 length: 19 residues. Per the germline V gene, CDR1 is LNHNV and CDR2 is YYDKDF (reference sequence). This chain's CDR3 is CATSRDKVILTSGGDTQYF. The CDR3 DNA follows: TGTGCCACCAGCAGAGATAAGGTTATTTTGACTAGCGGGGGAGATACGCAGTATTTT.

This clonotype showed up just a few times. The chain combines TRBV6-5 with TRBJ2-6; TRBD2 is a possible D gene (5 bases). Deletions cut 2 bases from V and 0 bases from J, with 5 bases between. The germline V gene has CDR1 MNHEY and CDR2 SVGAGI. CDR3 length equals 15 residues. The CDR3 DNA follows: TGTGCCAGCAGTTACGGACTCTCTGGGGCCAACGTCCTGACTTTC. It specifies CASSYGLSGANVLTF.

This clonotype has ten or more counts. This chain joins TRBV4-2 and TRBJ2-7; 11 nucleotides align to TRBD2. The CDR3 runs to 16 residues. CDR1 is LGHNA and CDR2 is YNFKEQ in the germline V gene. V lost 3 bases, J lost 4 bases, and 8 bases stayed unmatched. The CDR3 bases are TGTGCCAGCAGCCATTTAACTAGCGGGAGATGGTACGAGCAGTACTTC. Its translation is CASSHLTSGRWYEQYF.

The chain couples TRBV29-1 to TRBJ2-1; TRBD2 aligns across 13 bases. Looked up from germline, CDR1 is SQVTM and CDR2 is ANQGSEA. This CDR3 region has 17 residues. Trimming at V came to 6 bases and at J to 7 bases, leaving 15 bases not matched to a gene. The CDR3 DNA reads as TGCAGCGTGGGGAGATCGGGACTAGCGGGATCGGGGAATGAGCAGTTCTTC. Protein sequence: CSVGRSGLAGSGNEQFF.

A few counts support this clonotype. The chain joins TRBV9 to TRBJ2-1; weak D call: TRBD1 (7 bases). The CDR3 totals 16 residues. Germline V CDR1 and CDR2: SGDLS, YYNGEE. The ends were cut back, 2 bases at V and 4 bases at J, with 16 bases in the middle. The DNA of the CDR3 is TGTGCCAGCAGCGTCGGTGCCCAGGGGGGTTACAATGAGCAGTTCTTC. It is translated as CASSVGAQGGYNEQFF.

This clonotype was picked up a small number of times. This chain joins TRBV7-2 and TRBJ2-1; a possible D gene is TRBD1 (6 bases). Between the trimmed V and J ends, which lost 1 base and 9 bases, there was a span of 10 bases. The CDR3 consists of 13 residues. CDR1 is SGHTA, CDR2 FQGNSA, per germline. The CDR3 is CASSLGGGFEQFF. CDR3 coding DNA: TGTGCCAGCAGCTTAGGAGGGGGTTTTGAGCAGTTCTTC.

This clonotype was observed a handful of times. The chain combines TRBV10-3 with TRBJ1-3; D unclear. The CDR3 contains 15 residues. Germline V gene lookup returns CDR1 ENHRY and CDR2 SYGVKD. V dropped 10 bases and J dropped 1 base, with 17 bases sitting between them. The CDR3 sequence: CATRGGRDSGNTIYF. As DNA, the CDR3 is TGTGCCACCCGCGGAGGACGAGATTCTGGAAACACCATATATTTT.

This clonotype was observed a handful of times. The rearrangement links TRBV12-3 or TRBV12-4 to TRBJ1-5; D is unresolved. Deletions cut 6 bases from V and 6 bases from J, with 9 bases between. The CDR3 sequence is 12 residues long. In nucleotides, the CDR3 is TGTGCCAGCAGCCCCTCCACTCAGCCCCAGCATTTT. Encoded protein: CASSPSTQPQHF.

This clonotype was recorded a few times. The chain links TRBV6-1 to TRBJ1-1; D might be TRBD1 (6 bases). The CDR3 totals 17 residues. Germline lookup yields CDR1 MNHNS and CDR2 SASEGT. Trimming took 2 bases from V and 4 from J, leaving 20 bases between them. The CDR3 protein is CASSEKQTQGWRTEAFF. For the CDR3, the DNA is TGTGCCAGCAGTGAAAAGCAAACACAGGGCTGGCGCACTGAAGCTTTCTTT.

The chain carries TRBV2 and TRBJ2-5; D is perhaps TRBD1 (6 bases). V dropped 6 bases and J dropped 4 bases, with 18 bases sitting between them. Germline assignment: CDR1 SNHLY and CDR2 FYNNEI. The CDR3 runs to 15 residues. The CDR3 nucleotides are TGTGCCAGCAGCGCCCAGGGACAAGTGGGAGAGACCCAGTACTTC. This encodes CASSAQGQVGETQYF.

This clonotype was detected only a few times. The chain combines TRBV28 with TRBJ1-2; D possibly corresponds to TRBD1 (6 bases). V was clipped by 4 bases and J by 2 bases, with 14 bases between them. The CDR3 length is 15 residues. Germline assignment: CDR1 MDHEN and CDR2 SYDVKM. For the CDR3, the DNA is TGTGCCAGCAGTTACACCGGGACACAAAACTATGGCTACACCTTC. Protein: CASSYTGTQNYGYTF.

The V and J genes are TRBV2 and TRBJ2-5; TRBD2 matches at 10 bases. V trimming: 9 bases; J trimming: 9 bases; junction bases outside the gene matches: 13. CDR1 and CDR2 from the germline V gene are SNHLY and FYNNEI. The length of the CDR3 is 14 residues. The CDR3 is CARGGASGSSSQYF. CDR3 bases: TGTGCCAGGGGAGGGGCTAGCGGGAGTTCCTCCCAGTACTTC.

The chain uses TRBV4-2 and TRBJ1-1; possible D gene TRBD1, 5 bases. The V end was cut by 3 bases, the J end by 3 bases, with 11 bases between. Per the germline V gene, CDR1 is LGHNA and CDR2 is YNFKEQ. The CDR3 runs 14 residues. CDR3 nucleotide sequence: TGTGCCAGCAGCCAGGGGGGGTCCTACACTGAAGCTTTCTTT. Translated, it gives CASSQGGSYTEAFF.

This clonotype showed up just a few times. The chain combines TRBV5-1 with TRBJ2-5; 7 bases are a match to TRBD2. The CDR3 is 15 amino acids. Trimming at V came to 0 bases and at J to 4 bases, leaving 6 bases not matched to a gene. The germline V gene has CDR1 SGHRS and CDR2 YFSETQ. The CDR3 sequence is CASSLVGGSGETQYF. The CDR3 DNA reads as TGCGCCAGCAGCTTGGTCGGCGGGAGCGGAGAGACCCAGTACTTC.

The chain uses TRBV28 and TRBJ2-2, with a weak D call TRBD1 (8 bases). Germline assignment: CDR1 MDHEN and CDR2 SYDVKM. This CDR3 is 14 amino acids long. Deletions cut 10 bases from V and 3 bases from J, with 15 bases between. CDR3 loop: CAITGGRDTGELFF. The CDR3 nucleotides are TGTGCCATCACAGGGGGGAGGGACACCGGGGAGCTGTTTTTT. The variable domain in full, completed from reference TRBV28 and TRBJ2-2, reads DVKVTQSSRYLVKRTGEKVFLECVQDMDHENMFWYRQDPGLGLRLIYFSYDVKMKEKGDIPEGYSVSREKKERFSLILESASTNQTSMYLCAITGGRDTGELFFGEGSRLTVL.

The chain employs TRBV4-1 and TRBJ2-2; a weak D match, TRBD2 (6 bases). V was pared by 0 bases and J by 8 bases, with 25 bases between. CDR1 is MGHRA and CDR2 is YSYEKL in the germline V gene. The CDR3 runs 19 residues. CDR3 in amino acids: CASSQDSGWAGRGGGELFF. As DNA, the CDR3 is TGCGCCAGCAGCCAAGATTCCGGTTGGGCTGGGCGCGGAGGGGGGGAGCTGTTTTTT.

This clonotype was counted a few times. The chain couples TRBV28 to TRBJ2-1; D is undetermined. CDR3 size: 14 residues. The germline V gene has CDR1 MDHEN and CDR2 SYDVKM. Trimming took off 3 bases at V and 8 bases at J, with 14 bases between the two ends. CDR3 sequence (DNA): TGTGCCAGCAGTTTTCGGTGGAACCTTCATGAGCAGTTCTTC. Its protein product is CASSFRWNLHEQFF.

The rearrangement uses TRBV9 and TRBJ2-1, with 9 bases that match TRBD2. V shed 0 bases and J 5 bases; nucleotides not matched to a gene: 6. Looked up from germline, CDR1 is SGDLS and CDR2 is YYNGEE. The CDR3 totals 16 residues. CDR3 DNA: TGTGCCAGCAGCGTAGGGCGGGAGGGCCTGCACAATGAGCAGTTCTTC. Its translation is CASSVGREGLHNEQFF.

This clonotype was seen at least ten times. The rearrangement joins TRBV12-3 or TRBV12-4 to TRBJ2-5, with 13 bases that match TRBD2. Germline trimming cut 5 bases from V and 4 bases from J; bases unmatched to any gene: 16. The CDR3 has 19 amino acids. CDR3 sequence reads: CASSTRTGTSGMVRETQYF. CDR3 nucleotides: TGTGCCAGCAGTACTCGTACCGGGACTAGCGGGATGGTCCGAGAGACCCAGTACTTC.

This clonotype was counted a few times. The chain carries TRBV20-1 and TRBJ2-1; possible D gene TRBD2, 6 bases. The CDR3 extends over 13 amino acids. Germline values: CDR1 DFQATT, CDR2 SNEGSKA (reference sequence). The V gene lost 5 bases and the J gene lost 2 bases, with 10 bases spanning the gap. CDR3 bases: TGCAGTGCTTTAGCGGCCACCTACAATGAGCAGTTCTTC. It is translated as CSALAATYNEQFF.

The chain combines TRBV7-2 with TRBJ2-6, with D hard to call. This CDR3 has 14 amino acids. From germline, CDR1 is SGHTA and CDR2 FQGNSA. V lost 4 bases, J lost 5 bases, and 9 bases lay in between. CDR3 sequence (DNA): TGTGCCAGCAGCTCTAAACTCCGGGCCAACGTCCTGACTTTC. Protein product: CASSSKLRANVLTF.

The CDR3 DNA reads as TGTGCCAGCAGTTTACCGAGACTAGAAGGCACAGATACGCAGTATTTT. It codes for CASSLPRLEGTDTQYF. The chain recombines TRBV12-3 or TRBV12-4 with TRBJ2-3; tentatively, D is TRBD2 (6 bases). The length of the CDR3 is 16 residues. Deletions cut 2 bases from V and 1 base from J, with 13 bases between.

The CDR3 is CASSGQGVMNTEAFF. The CDR3 DNA reads as TGTGCCAGTAGTGGGCAGGGCGTAATGAACACTGAAGCTTTCTTT. The chain employs TRBV19 and TRBJ1-1; a possible D gene is TRBD1 (5 bases). CDR1 and CDR2 (germline): LNHDA, SQIVND (reference sequence). This CDR3 contains 15 residues. V lost 5 bases and J lost 0, with 13 bases in between. Looking up the rest from reference TRBV19 and TRBJ1-1 gives the full variable domain: DGGITQSPKYLFRKEGQNVTLSCEQNLNHDAMYWYRQDPGQGLRLIYYSQIVNDFQKGDIAEGYSVSREKKESFPLTVTSAQKNPTAFYLCASSGQGVMNTEAFFGQGTRLTVV.

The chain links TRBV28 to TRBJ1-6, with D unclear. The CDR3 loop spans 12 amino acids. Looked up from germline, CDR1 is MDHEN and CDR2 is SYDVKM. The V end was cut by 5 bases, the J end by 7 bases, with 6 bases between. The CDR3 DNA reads TGTGCCAGCAGTCTACCCAATTCACCCCTCCACTTT. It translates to CASSLPNSPLHF.

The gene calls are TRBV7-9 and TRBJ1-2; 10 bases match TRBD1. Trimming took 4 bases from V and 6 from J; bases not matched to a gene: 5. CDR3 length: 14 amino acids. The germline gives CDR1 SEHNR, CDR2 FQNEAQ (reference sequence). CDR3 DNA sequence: TGTGCCAGCAGCTCCCCCGGACAGGGGGATGGCTACACCTTC. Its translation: CASSSPGQGDGYTF.

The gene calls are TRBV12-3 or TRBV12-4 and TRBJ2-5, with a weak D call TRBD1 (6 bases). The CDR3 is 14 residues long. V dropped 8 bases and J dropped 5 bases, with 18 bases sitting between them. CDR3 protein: CASPFTGIGETQYF. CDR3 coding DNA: TGTGCCAGCCCCTTCACAGGGATTGGGGAGACCCAGTACTTC.